This T cell receptor (beta chain) is from a study of shared clonotypes between healthy human individuals (TCRdb year 2020). Broadly, across the study: The cohort comprised a couple of women and a few men aged 18 to 49 years. For each donor, three plates each were used for CD4 naive and CD4 memory, two plates were used for CD8 naive, and one plate was used for CD8 memory. Blood TCR repertoires of 5 or 6 healthy adults were deeply sequenced to estimate repertoire size and the extent of clonotype sharing between individuals. To increase sequencing depth and limit assay-specific biases, different laboratories used diverse techniques to prepare libraries and sequence TCR repertoires. Leukapheresis yielded between about 0.8 and 8.9 billion PBMCs per donor. Beyond this particular receptor, the publication reports: Incomplete sequencing was indicated by rarefaction of sorted-subset datasets, despite the large sequencing depth. Larger estimated clonotype richness was generally found for naive subsets than for memory subsets. Clonotypes shared by all four sorted-subset donors showed higher generation probabilities than non-shared clonotypes. Only blood was sampled, and tissue TCR repertoires likely differ from those in blood. Because the study included a small number of donors, the genetic and exposure-history diversity represented was limited. Approximately 5% of naive CD4, 3% to 4% of naive CD8, about 2.1% of memory CD4, and around 0.42% of memory CD8 clonotypes were shared across four donors. Based on pairwise subsampling, the degree of clonotype sharing among donors was expected to be affected by sequencing depth.

CD8 naive samples consisted of CD45RO-negative cells that were positively selected for CCR7, yielding a CD45RA+CCR7+ population without TemRA cells. The donors were healthy, HIV-negative adults with no recently reported acute infections or vaccinations. Only Caucasian adults living in Nashville, Tennessee, USA were represented among the donors. Blood was collected by leukapheresis, and PBMCs were isolated by Ficoll-Histopaque density gradient centrifugation and then cryopreserved in liquid nitrogen vapor phase. Analytical flow cytometry was used to check the purity and quantity of each magnetically sorted T cell population. Genomic DNA was isolated from every sorted fraction and measured by UV absorbance on a Nanodrop 2000c. Using the deep immunoSEQ assay, TCR CDR3 regions were amplified from genomic DNA by multiplex PCR. For each cell subset, the extracted genomic DNA was distributed evenly across all wells of several immunoSEQ 96-well plates, and each plate served as one replicate. For sorted subsets, each replicate PCR was loaded with 200 ng genomic DNA, equivalent to approximately 27,000 T cell genomes. The purified libraries were quantified using a Qubit 3.0 fluorometer, sized with a Bioanalyzer 2100, and then quantified again using the KAPA Library Quantification kit. Every immunoSEQ 96-well plate was sequenced on a dedicated single-read 150-cycle Illumina NextSeq 550 flow cell. The authors' pipeline ran thus. The immunoSEQ output contained only junctional sequences without quality scores, so filtering could not match that applied to full-length reads. Sequences were annotated with PyIR, a Python wrapper for IgBLAST v1.9, using IMGT germline references to assign V/J genes and CDR3. Reads were filtered out if the reads had weak V/J assignments (E-value above 1e-6), no CDR3, stop codons, out-of-frame junctions, or ambiguous translated residues. V3J clonotypes were defined as sequences sharing an identical inferred V gene, J gene, and CDR3 amino acid sequence. The percentage overlap between two repertoires was calculated by dividing the number of shared unique clonotypes by the size of the smaller repertoire. Richness of each repertoire was evaluated using RTK rarefaction, the Chao1 estimator, and Recon v2.1 estimates of unobserved clonotypes. OLGA was used to compute generation probabilities for all TCRbeta clonotypes that the gDNA method yielded from four donors. The clones in this table, taken by TCRdb from immuneACCESS, are in-frame only. Not every clone is retained; where verified, under half of the shortfall comes from an unresolved V gene, and the cause of the rest is unknown. The V and J calls and the clone size are those of that table, but D and trimming were determined from the DNA. The sample table contains around 1,900,000 clones; only one count was recorded for approximately 92% of them. Clones ranked in the top ten supply 1.5% to 2% of the sample.

V lost 3 bases and J lost 3 bases; the stretch between them is 15 bases long. From its cysteine to its phenylalanine, the CDR3 spans 15 amino acids. Of all the DNA, just the CDR3 is kept, 45 bases in frame from base 1. Looking up the germline V gene (reference sequence) yields CDR1 LNHDA and CDR2 SQIVND. On this clone itself: Which antigen it targets is not known. No much larger clone exists at a distance of one base, and base qualities are not known.

The clonotype comes from a man younger than 35 in good health. Some clones in this sample may be carry-over from other donors' samples. Sample: naive CD8+ T cells from PBMCs. The cell subset or site tag for this specimen amounts to: CD45RA+CCR7+. The chain is assembled from TRBV19 and TRBJ2-7; a confident D gene designation cannot be given. The CDR3 has the sequence CASSISLGTLYEQYF. The sequence in DNA is TGTGCCAGTAGTATTTCGCTCGGAACCCTCTACGAGCAGTACTTC.